This T cell receptor (beta chain) is from a study of shared clonotypes between healthy human individuals. Overall study context: Researchers drew samples from two women and a few men aged 18 to 49.

V dropped 5 bases and J dropped 7; count of bases not matched to a gene: 14. From germline, CDR1 is SGHTA and CDR2 FQGTGA. This CDR3 is 16 amino acids long. Assay: immunoSEQ multiplex PCR; the TCRdb copy retains only in-frame clones and omits some. The repertoire holds fewer than 850,000 clones, around 72% seen once, with approximately 1.8% in the top ten. This TCR derives from a woman aged 25 to 39 in good health. Sample: memory CD4+ T cells sorted from blood. Documented subset: CD45RA-negative fraction. The rearrangement uses TRBV7-3 and TRBJ2-1, with 7 bases lining up with TRBD1. DNA of the CDR3: TGTGCCAGCAGCCGAGGTCCGGGACAGAACACGAATGAGCAGTTCTTC. This gives the protein CASSRGPGQNTNEQFF.